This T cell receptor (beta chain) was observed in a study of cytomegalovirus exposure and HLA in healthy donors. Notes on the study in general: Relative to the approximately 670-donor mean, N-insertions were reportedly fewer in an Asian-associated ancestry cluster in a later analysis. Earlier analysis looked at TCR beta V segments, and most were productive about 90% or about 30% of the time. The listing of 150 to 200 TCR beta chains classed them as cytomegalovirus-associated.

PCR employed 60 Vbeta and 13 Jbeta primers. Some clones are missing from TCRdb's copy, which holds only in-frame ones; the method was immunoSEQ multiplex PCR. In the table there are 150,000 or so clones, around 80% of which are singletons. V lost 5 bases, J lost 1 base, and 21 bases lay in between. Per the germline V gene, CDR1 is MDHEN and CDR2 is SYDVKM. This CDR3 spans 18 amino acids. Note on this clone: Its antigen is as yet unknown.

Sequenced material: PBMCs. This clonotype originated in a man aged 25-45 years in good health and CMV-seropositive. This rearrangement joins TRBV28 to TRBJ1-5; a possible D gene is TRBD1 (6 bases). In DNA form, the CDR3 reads TGTGCCAGCAGTACTCCCTTGTCGGGGCAGGGGAGCAATCAGCCCCAGCATTTT. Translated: CASSTPLSGQGSNQPQHF.